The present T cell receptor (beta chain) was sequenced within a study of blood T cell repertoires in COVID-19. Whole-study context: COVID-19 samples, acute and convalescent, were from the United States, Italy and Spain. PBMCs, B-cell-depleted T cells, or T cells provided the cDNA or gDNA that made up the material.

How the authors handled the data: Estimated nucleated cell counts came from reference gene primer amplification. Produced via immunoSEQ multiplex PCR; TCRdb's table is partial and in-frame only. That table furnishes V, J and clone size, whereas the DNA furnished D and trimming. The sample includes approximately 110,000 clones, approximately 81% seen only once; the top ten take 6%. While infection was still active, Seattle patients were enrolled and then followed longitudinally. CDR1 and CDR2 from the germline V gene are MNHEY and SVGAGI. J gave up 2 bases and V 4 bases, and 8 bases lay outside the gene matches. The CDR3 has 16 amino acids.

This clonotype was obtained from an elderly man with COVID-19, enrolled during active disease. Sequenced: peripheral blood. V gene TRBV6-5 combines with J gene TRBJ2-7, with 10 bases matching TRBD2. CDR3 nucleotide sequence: TGTGCCAGCAGTTTTGACCGACTAGCGGGTGCCTACGAGCAGTACTTC. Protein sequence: CASSFDRLAGAYEQYF.